The entry that follows covers one TCR beta chain sequence. Each subset's genomic DNA was shared equally among a number of immunoSEQ plates. TCRdb keeps only in-frame clones here, not all; method: immunoSEQ multiplex PCR. The data hold approximately 470,000 clones, with around 80% observed a single time. The data are from a study of shared clonotypes between healthy human individuals. Germline values: CDR1 KGHSH, CDR2 LQKENI. The CDR3 is made up of 15 amino acids. V shed 3 bases and J shed 2 bases, with 14 bases lying between them. Specimen: PBMCs. This receptor was taken from a woman aged 40 to 50 in good health. Some clones in this sample may be carry-over from other donors' samples. V gene TRBV18 combines with J gene TRBJ2-7; a possible D gene is TRBD1 (6 bases). The CDR3 reads CASSPTTGPPYEQYF. Written as DNA, the CDR3 is TGTGCCAGCTCACCTACAACAGGGCCCCCCTACGAGCAGTACTTC.